One and the same sample provided the 3 T cell receptor beta chains below, sequenced in a study of CD8 T cells in Susac syndrome. RNA, at roughly 0.45 to 1 ug, was reverse transcribed with random hexamers. TCRdb re-analysed the immunoSEQ multiplex PCR reads in MiXCR, keeping a single row per CDR3 protein. The data hold about 110,000 distinct CDR3 sequences, with approximately 94% observed a single time. What was sequenced was CD8+ T cells from PBMCs. The source is a human donor with Susac syndrome.

In this sample, this clonotype turned up once. The chain combines TRBV7-9 with TRBJ2-1, with a tentative D call TRBD1 (5 bases). The CDR3 covers 15 residues. CDR1 and CDR2 from the germline V gene are SEHNR and FQNEAQ (reference sequence). V dropped 5 bases and J dropped 2 bases, with 13 bases sitting between them. The DNA for the CDR3 is TGTGCCAGCAGCCCAACCGACAGTACCTACAATGAGCAGTTCTTC. This gives the protein CASSPTDSTYNEQFF.

V is TRBV20-1 and J is TRBJ2-7, with 10 bases fitting TRBD1. This CDR3 is built from 14 residues. Germline values: CDR1 DFQATT, CDR2 SNEGSKA (reference sequence). The V segment lost 5 bases and the J segment 3 bases; nucleotides outside the gene matches: 7. The CDR3 protein is CSAGDRGRGYEQYF. In nucleotides, the CDR3 is TGCAGTGCTGGCGACAGGGGGCGCGGCTACGAGCAGTACTTC.

The DNA of the CDR3 is TGTGCCAGCAGCTCCGAAACGAGGGAGCAGTACTTC. It specifies CASSSETREQYF. The rearrangement links TRBV7-6 to TRBJ2-7; D remains ambiguous. Trimming cost V 4 bases and J 7 bases, with 11 bases left between them. This CDR3 spans 12 amino acids. Germline lookup yields CDR1 SGHVS and CDR2 FNYEAQ.